These T cell receptor beta chains were read from a single sample in a study of shared clonotypes between healthy human individuals. Generated by immunoSEQ multiplex PCR, the TCRdb table keeps only in-frame clones and is missing some. The data hold some 2 million clones, with approximately 95% observed a single time. Specimen: naive CD8+ T cells sorted from blood. All receptors derive from a man between 18 and 35 years old in good health. Each CDR3 is given with its conserved first and last residue. Each record gives: V gene, J gene, D gene, CDR3 length, CDR3 DNA, CDR3 protein. The D gene is left open where the match is weak.

V: TRBV6-6; J: TRBJ1-1; D: TRBD1; length: 13; DNA: TGTGCCAGCAGTTACGAGGGACAGTCTGAAGCTTTCTTT; CDR3: CASSYEGQSEAFF
V: TRBV27; J: TRBJ2-2; D: .; length: 14; DNA: TGTGCCAGCAGCTACCACCTCGAGGGAGGGGAGCTGTTTTTT; CDR3: CASSYHLEGGELFF
V: TRBV23-1; J: TRBJ1-1; D: .; length: 14; DNA: TGCGCCAGCCTCACACAGCGAAGAGACACTGAAGCTTTCTTT; CDR3: CASLTQRRDTEAFF
V: TRBV29-1; J: TRBJ2-5; D: .; length: 12; DNA: TGCAGCTCTGGGGGGATTCCAGAGACCCAGTACTTC; CDR3: CSSGGIPETQYF
V: TRBV18; J: TRBJ1-1; D: .; length: 11; DNA: TGTGCCAGCTCACCCCTTTTTGAAGCTTTCTTT; CDR3: CASSPLFEAFF
V: TRBV9; J: TRBJ2-3; D: TRBD2; length: 16; DNA: TGTGCCAGCAGCGTAGAGCCTAGCGGGGGGGCGGATACGCAGTATTTT; CDR3: CASSVEPSGGADTQYF
V: TRBV10-3; J: TRBJ1-2; D: TRBD1; length: 13; DNA: TGTGCCATCCCGGACAGGGACTTGATCGGCTACACCTTC; CDR3: CAIPDRDLIGYTF
V: TRBV29-1; J: TRBJ2-7; D: TRBD1; length: 13; DNA: TGCAGCGTTGACGCCGGACAGGGAAACGAGCAGTACTTC; CDR3: CSVDAGQGNEQYF
V: TRBV23-1; J: TRBJ2-5; D: .; length: 14; DNA: TGCGCCAGCAGTCACTCAGAGGGGGAGCGGACCCAGTACTTC; CDR3: CASSHSEGERTQYF
V: TRBV2; J: TRBJ2-3; D: .; length: 17; DNA: TGTGCCAGCACCGGTACCCGAGGGGGGGGAACCCTGGATACGCAGTATTTT; CDR3: CASTGTRGGGTLDTQYF
V: TRBV12-5; J: TRBJ2-7; D: .; length: 15; DNA: TGTGCTAGTGGTCCCGGTGGGACGGGAACCGGAGAGCAGTACTTC; CDR3: CASGPGGTGTGEQYF
V: TRBV6-5; J: TRBJ2-7; D: TRBD2; length: 15; DNA: TGTGCCAGCAGCCAAATAGCGGGGTATTCCTACGAGCAGTACTTC; CDR3: CASSQIAGYSYEQYF
V: TRBV6-5; J: TRBJ2-7; D: TRBD1; length: 16; DNA: TGTGCCAGCAGTTCCTATCCGGGACAGAGAGACTACGAGCAGTACTTC; CDR3: CASSSYPGQRDYEQYF
V: TRBV9; J: TRBJ2-3; D: TRBD2; length: 16; DNA: TGTGCCAGCAGCGGGCTATCCGGGACTAGTCCCGATACGCAGTATTTT; CDR3: CASSGLSGTSPDTQYF
V: TRBV5-6; J: TRBJ2-1; D: .; length: 17; DNA: TGTGCCAGCAGCTTGGGACCTATAGCGGAATCCTACAATGAGCAGTTCTTC; CDR3: CASSLGPIAESYNEQFF
V: TRBV25-1; J: TRBJ2-5; D: TRBD1; length: 17; DNA: TGTGCCAGCAGTGAATCTCACGGGACAGGGGGCTTAGGGACCCAGTACTTC; CDR3: CASSESHGTGGLGTQYF
V: TRBV27; J: TRBJ1-5; D: TRBD1; length: 14; DNA: TGTGCCAGCAGTTTCGACAGGGGGAATCAGCCCCAGCATTTT; CDR3: CASSFDRGNQPQHF
V: TRBV9; J: TRBJ2-7; D: .; length: 14; DNA: TGTGCCAGCAGCGGCGGGACTCTTAATTACGAGCAGTACTTC; CDR3: CASSGGTLNYEQYF
V: TRBV4-1; J: TRBJ2-3; D: TRBD2; length: 14; DNA: TGCGCCAGCAGCCAAGGGGGGGGAACAGATACGCAGTATTTT; CDR3: CASSQGGGTDTQYF
V: TRBV19; J: TRBJ1-4; D: .; length: 14; DNA: TGTGCCGTCTACAACCGGGACGTACCTGAAAAACTGTTTTTT; CDR3: CAVYNRDVPEKLFF
V: TRBV9; J: TRBJ2-1; D: .; length: 15; DNA: TGTGCCAGCAGCGTAGAGAGGGGCTCCTACAATGAGCAGTTCTTC; CDR3: CASSVERGSYNEQFF
V: TRBV9; J: TRBJ1-1; D: TRBD1; length: 13; DNA: TGTGCCAGCAGCGTAGACGGGACAGCTGAAGCTTTCTTT; CDR3: CASSVDGTAEAFF
V: TRBV14; J: TRBJ1-1; D: TRBD1; length: 15; DNA: TGTGCCAGCAGCCAAGAAAGACAGGGCTGGACTGAAGCTTTCTTT; CDR3: CASSQERQGWTEAFF
V: TRBV29-1; J: TRBJ2-7; D: TRBD2; length: 14; DNA: TGCAGCGTGGCGACTAGCGATCCGTCCTACGAGCAGTACTTC; CDR3: CSVATSDPSYEQYF
V: TRBV4-2; J: TRBJ2-3; D: TRBD2; length: 16; DNA: TGTGCCAGCAGCCAAGGGTTGCGGGAGTGGCCAGATACGCAGTATTTT; CDR3: CASSQGLREWPDTQYF
V: TRBV5-3; J: TRBJ2-7; D: TRBD2; length: 19; DNA: TGTGCCAGAAGCTTGGCCGCGAGACTAGCGGGAGGAAAGGGCTACGAGCAGTACTTC; CDR3: CARSLAARLAGGKGYEQYF
V: TRBV30; J: TRBJ2-5; D: .; length: 15; DNA: TGTGCCTGGAATCTCGTAGGTGGGGCAGAAGAGACCCAGTACTTC; CDR3: CAWNLVGGAEETQYF
V: TRBV29-1; J: TRBJ2-2; D: .; length: 12; DNA: TGCAGCGTTGAGTCAGCCACCGGGGAGCTGTTTTTT; CDR3: CSVESATGELFF
V: TRBV28; J: TRBJ2-3; D: .; length: 14; DNA: TGTGCCAGCAGCGATCGATCCTTAACTGATACGCAGTATTTT; CDR3: CASSDRSLTDTQYF
V: TRBV10-3; J: TRBJ2-7; D: TRBD2; length: 14; DNA: TGTGCCATCAGTGACGGGGAGGGGTACTACGAGCAGTACTTC; CDR3: CAISDGEGYYEQYF